Listed below are T cell receptor beta chains from one sample, sequenced in a study of siplizumab effects on memory and regulatory T cells. Profiling relied on immunoSEQ multiplex PCR, and the TCRdb table lists in-frame clones only, not all of them. The sample records about 120,000 clones, less than 95% being singletons. Sequencing used non-Treg CD4+ T cells sorted from blood. Receptors originate from a human donor in good health. Both conserved end residues are part of each CDR3.

J gene,V gene,CDR3 length,CDR3 protein
TRBJ1-4,TRBV7-2,15,CASSYPLGRNEKLFF
TRBJ2-2,TRBV19,15,CASSLGQGGTGELFF
TRBJ2-1,TRBV9,16,CASSVIMPGPYNEQFF
TRBJ2-7,TRBV5-1,17,CASSLATGGRVFMEQYF
TRBJ2-7,TRBV29-1,12,CSFRQGGYEQYF
TRBJ2-1,TRBV11-2,16,CASSPGGGATYNEQFF
TRBJ2-1,TRBV4-2,13,CASSQGRAYEQFF
TRBJ2-1,TRBV2,18,CASNPVLGGMGFYNEQFF
TRBJ1-6,TRBV30,14,CACWGQVGFGPLHF
TRBJ1-1,TRBV5-1,12,CASSHDLTEAFF
TRBJ2-7,TRBV5-1,16,CASSPRQNRETYEQYF
TRBJ1-1,TRBV6-5,13,CASSYPGTVEAFF
TRBJ2-7,TRBV18,12,CASSPAGYEQYF
TRBJ2-1,TRBV7-2,14,CASLGQRGGNEQFF
TRBJ2-6,TRBV4-1,14,CASSPFIGANVLTF
TRBJ2-5,TRBV7-9,14,CASSFGTGQETQYF
TRBJ2-1,TRBV5-4,15,CASSLQPSSYNEQFF
TRBJ2-1,TRBV5-1,16,CASSLEVVAKYNEQFF
TRBJ2-7,TRBV18,13,CASSPPSLYEQYF
TRBJ2-7,TRBV5-1,14,CASSPGQANYEQYF
TRBJ1-4,TRBV19,14,CASMGGATNEKLFF
TRBJ2-2,TRBV19,14,CASSLGLATGELFF
TRBJ2-2,TRBV25-1,14,CASSEYLATGELFF
TRBJ1-2,TRBV19,10,CASKDYGYTF
TRBJ2-1,TRBV28,14,CASRGQGAYNEQFF
TRBJ2-1,TRBV18,15,CASSPKLAGDNEQFF
TRBJ2-1,TRBV9,16,CASSVGRGQGVNEQFF
TRBJ1-1,TRBV6-1,15,CASSPLAGGQTEAFF
TRBJ2-3,TRBV5-4,17,CASSLASSGGAPDTQYF
TRBJ1-1,TRBV2,13,CAAQGARTTEAFF
TRBJ1-1,TRBV12-5,12,CASGLDYTEAFF
TRBJ1-2,TRBV9,16,CASSARDRESGYGYTF
TRBJ2-6,TRBV7-8,20,CASSLRRLAGGPAGANVLTF
TRBJ2-7,TRBV29-1,14,CSVRLTGSSYEQYF
TRBJ1-1,TRBV7-6,15,CASSLARGRYAEAFF
TRBJ1-5,TRBV19,16,CASSISGVGSNQPQHF
TRBJ1-5,TRBV6-5,13,CASSYDRYQPQHF
TRBJ1-1,TRBV29-1,14,CSVAGQRVNTEAFF
TRBJ2-4,TRBV5-1,12,CASSLEGNIQYF
TRBJ2-3,TRBV29-1,13,CSVTGSGTDTQYF
TRBJ1-5,TRBV27,14,CASSGQGSHQPQHF
TRBJ2-7,TRBV6-1,14,CASSSQGGKYEQYF
TRBJ2-7,TRBV4-2,15,CASSRGDRGSYEQYF
TRBJ2-4,TRBV19,17,CASSIDWQPLAKNIQYF
TRBJ2-3,TRBV19,13,CASSIGLGDTQYF
TRBJ1-2,TRBV19,14,CASSMQKSNYGYTF
TRBJ2-3,TRBV9,16,CASSARDRASGAHQYF
TRBJ2-7,TRBV6-5,15,CASRYRLGLSYEQYF
TRBJ1-1,TRBV2,11,CASRGASEAFF
TRBJ1-1,TRBV15,15,CATSYNRPGSTEAFF
TRBJ2-2,TRBV27,14,CASTPQTRFGELFF
TRBJ2-3,TRBV27,13,CASSFLRTDTQYF
TRBJ2-7,TRBV7-2,11,CASSKGTSEIF
TRBJ2-1,TRBV19,14,CARTSGSSDNEQFF
TRBJ2-7,TRBV18,15,CASSPPAGGGYEQYF
TRBJ1-1,TRBV19,14,CASSIHHTNTEAFF
TRBJ2-4,TRBV5-1,13,CASSPDRGYIQYF
TRBJ1-2,TRBV19,13,CASSIEEGYGYTF
TRBJ1-5,TRBV19,18,CASSIVGVGGELGQPQHF
TRBJ2-3,TRBV18,15,CASSPPSGGLATQYF